This TCR beta chain was found in a study of OX40 agonist ivuxolimab in advanced cancers. Overall study: A mean age of roughly 60 years, range roughly 20 to 85, was recorded, and approximately 85% were male.

V was pared by 4 bases and J by 3 bases, with 3 bases between. The CDR3 has 11 residues. Germline V gene lookup returns CDR1 SEHNR and CDR2 FQNEAQ (reference sequence). Study observations and caveats: Expanded clones belonging to CD8+ T cells outnumbered, on average, those of CD4+.

Using immunoSEQ multiplex PCR, the repertoire was profiled, and TCRdb retains in-frame clones only, with some absent. This table holds approximately 64,000 clones, approximately 90% found once. With regard to this clone: Its target is not known.

The receptor was isolated from an adult with an advanced solid tumor such as melanoma, head and neck, liver or kidney cancer. The rearrangement uses TRBV7-9 and TRBJ1-1; D ambiguous. Here the sequenced sample was CD4+ or CD8+ T cells sorted from blood, taken in a trial of the OX40 agonist ivuxolimab. The CDR3 loop reads CASSSYTEAFF. CDR3 nucleotides: TGTGCCAGCAGCTCTTACACTGAAGCTTTCTTT.